This TCR beta chain was retrieved from a study of cytomegalovirus exposure and HLA in healthy donors. CDR3 length equals 15 residues. Germline V gene lookup returns CDR1 LNHDA and CDR2 SQIVND (reference sequence). Losses at the gene ends were 7 bases for V and 2 bases for J; bases not matched to a gene: 6. 13 Jbeta primers and 60 Vbeta primers were used for the PCR. Measured with immunoSEQ multiplex PCR; TCRdb has only the in-frame clones, and not every one. The data contain roughly 130,000 clones, about 80% of them seen just once; the ten biggest clones take up 2% to 2.5%. Comment on this clone: Its antigen is still unknown.

General observations from the study: Reports state that TCR beta sequences accurately predicted most subjects' HLA-A and HLA-B alleles.

Source material: PBMCs. J is TRBJ2-2 and V is TRBV19, with 8 bases identical to TRBD2. The source of this sequence is a man younger than 35 in good health and CMV-seronegative. The CDR3 loop is CASIMGLDNTGELFF. CDR3 nucleotides: TGTGCCAGTATCATGGGACTAGATAACACCGGGGAGCTGTTTTTT.